These T cell receptor beta chains were read from a single sample in a study of blood T cell repertoires in COVID-19. This table comes from immunoSEQ multiplex PCR, and its TCRdb copy is limited to in-frame clones, with some not included. The table has under 300,000 clones, around four fifths seen once. The source material was PBMCs or T cells enriched from blood (not recorded which). The source is a man aged 40-50 years who had recovered from COVID-19. CDR3s include the opening cysteine and the closing phenylalanine or tryptophan. D genes are given only for firm matches. Clone size is stated in some rows and not others, as once, few, many or a class when expanded.

cdr3_aa: CASSLELAGGTGELFF
cdr3_nt: TGTGCCAGCAGCTTGGAACTAGCGGGAGGCACCGGGGAGCTGTTTTTT
v_call: TRBV5-6
clone_size: -
d_call: TRBD2
j_call: TRBJ2-2

cdr3_aa: CASSLVSGAAYEQYF
cdr3_nt: TGTGCCAGCAGTTTGGTATCGGGAGCTGCCTACGAGCAGTACTTC
v_call: TRBV27
clone_size: -
d_call: -
j_call: TRBJ2-7

cdr3_aa: CASSLAGQRAYNEQFF
cdr3_nt: TGTGCCAGCAGTTTAGCTGGGCAGCGGGCGTACAATGAGCAGTTCTTC
v_call: TRBV27
clone_size: once
d_call: -
j_call: TRBJ2-1

cdr3_aa: CASSPGTRTGELFF
cdr3_nt: TGTGCCAGCAGTCCAGGGACTCGAACCGGGGAGCTGTTTTTT
v_call: TRBV6-5
clone_size: -
d_call: -
j_call: TRBJ2-2

cdr3_aa: CASREHAGRFVYF
cdr3_nt: TGTGCCAGCAGGGAACACGCAGGGAGGTTTGTGTACTTC
v_call: TRBV3-1/TRBV3-2
clone_size: -
d_call: -
j_call: TRBJ2-7

cdr3_aa: CATSAGVNTEAFF
cdr3_nt: TGTGCCACCTCAGCGGGAGTTAACACTGAAGCTTTCTTT
v_call: TRBV7-9
clone_size: -
d_call: -
j_call: TRBJ1-1

cdr3_aa: CASSLAIGDRGAGANVLTF
cdr3_nt: TGTGCCAGCAGCTTAGCTATAGGGGACAGGGGGGCAGGGGCCAACGTCCTGACTTTC
v_call: TRBV11-1
clone_size: -
d_call: TRBD1
j_call: TRBJ2-6

cdr3_aa: CASSLWREDTEAFF
cdr3_nt: TGTGCCAGCAGTTTATGGAGGGAAGACACTGAAGCTTTCTTT
v_call: TRBV28
clone_size: -
d_call: -
j_call: TRBJ1-1

cdr3_aa: CASSGAGGRTGELFF
cdr3_nt: TGCGCCAGCAGTGGGGCAGGGGGCCGGACCGGGGAGCTGTTTTTT
v_call: TRBV10-1
clone_size: -
d_call: TRBD1
j_call: TRBJ2-2

cdr3_aa: CASSLGAANTGELFF
cdr3_nt: TGTGCCAGCAGCTTAGGGGCTGCGAACACCGGGGAGCTGTTTTTT
v_call: TRBV7-9
clone_size: -
d_call: -
j_call: TRBJ2-2

cdr3_aa: CASRGRADVGELFF
cdr3_nt: TGTGCCAGCAGAGGGAGGGCGGATGTCGGGGAGCTGTTTTTT
v_call: TRBV6-5
clone_size: once
d_call: TRBD2
j_call: TRBJ2-2

cdr3_aa: CASSIRVGQPQHF
cdr3_nt: TGTGCCAGTAGTATCAGGGTGGGTCAGCCCCAGCATTTT
v_call: TRBV19
clone_size: once
d_call: -
j_call: TRBJ1-5

cdr3_aa: CASSLSGRVADTQYF
cdr3_nt: TGTGCCAGCAGCTTAAGCGGGAGGGTGGCAGATACGCAGTATTTT
v_call: TRBV7-2
clone_size: once
d_call: TRBD2
j_call: TRBJ2-3

cdr3_aa: CASSQEPSIRRTF
cdr3_nt: TGTGCCAGCAGCCAAGAGCCATCGATCCGGCGGACCTTC
v_call: TRBV3-1/TRBV3-2
clone_size: -
d_call: -
j_call: TRBJ1-2

cdr3_aa: CASSLPSSGNTIYF
cdr3_nt: TGTGCCAGTAGTCTACCCTCCTCCGGAAACACCATATATTTT
v_call: TRBV19
clone_size: -
d_call: -
j_call: TRBJ1-3

cdr3_aa: CASSLELAGGLYEQYF
cdr3_nt: TGTGCCAGCAGCTTGGAACTAGCGGGAGGGCTCTACGAGCAGTACTTC
v_call: TRBV7-6
clone_size: -
d_call: TRBD2
j_call: TRBJ2-7

cdr3_aa: CASSPLWVPSRGLFF
cdr3_nt: TGTGCCAGTAGTCCGCTTTGGGTTCCTTCAAGGGGGCTGTTTTTT
v_call: TRBV19
clone_size: -
d_call: -
j_call: TRBJ2-2

cdr3_aa: CSASGGSPLHF
cdr3_nt: TGCAGTGCTAGTGGAGGTTCACCCCTCCACTTT
v_call: TRBV20-1
clone_size: once
d_call: -
j_call: TRBJ1-6

cdr3_aa: CATSPGGSDTGELFF
cdr3_nt: TGTGCCACCAGCCCGGGGGGAAGTGACACCGGGGAGCTGTTTTTT
v_call: TRBV6-4
clone_size: -
d_call: TRBD2
j_call: TRBJ2-2

cdr3_aa: CASSPRWETYGPYEQYF
cdr3_nt: TGTGCCAGCAGCCCGAGGTGGGAGACTTACGGACCTTACGAGCAGTACTTC
v_call: TRBV7-2
clone_size: -
d_call: -
j_call: TRBJ2-7

cdr3_aa: CASSRRAPGQAFNQPQHF
cdr3_nt: TGTGCCAGTAGTAGACGGGCCCCGGGACAGGCCTTTAATCAGCCCCAGCATTTT
v_call: TRBV19
clone_size: -
d_call: TRBD1
j_call: TRBJ1-5

cdr3_aa: CASSPLGSLTGELFF
cdr3_nt: TGTGCCAGCAGTCCCTTGGGGAGCCTCACCGGGGAGCTGTTTTTT
v_call: TRBV2
clone_size: -
d_call: -
j_call: TRBJ2-2

cdr3_aa: CASSLRGGWVQPQHF
cdr3_nt: TGTGCCAGCAGTTTAAGGGGAGGGTGGGTCCAGCCCCAGCATTTT
v_call: TRBV28
clone_size: -
d_call: -
j_call: TRBJ1-5

cdr3_aa: CASSLGAVSSTDTQYF
cdr3_nt: TGTGCCAGCAGCTTAGGAGCGGTATCAAGCACAGATACGCAGTATTTT
v_call: TRBV7-6
clone_size: -
d_call: -
j_call: TRBJ2-3

cdr3_aa: CASPVVNRTDTQYF
cdr3_nt: TGTGCCAGCCCGGTGGTTAACCGCACAGATACGCAGTATTTT
v_call: TRBV21-1
clone_size: once
d_call: -
j_call: TRBJ2-3

cdr3_aa: CASSPTSGSQFF
cdr3_nt: TGTGCCAGCTCACCGACTAGCGGTTCGCAGTTCTTC
v_call: TRBV18
clone_size: once
d_call: TRBD2
j_call: TRBJ2-1

cdr3_aa: CASSTPGWEKLFF
cdr3_nt: TGTGCCAGCAGTACGCCGGGTTGGGAAAAACTGTTTTTT
v_call: TRBV12-3/TRBV12-4
clone_size: -
d_call: -
j_call: TRBJ1-4

cdr3_aa: CASSPGTGSNYGYTF
cdr3_nt: TGCGCCAGCAGCCCCGGGACAGGATCTAACTATGGCTACACCTTC
v_call: TRBV5-1
clone_size: -
d_call: TRBD1
j_call: TRBJ1-2

cdr3_aa: CASSLGLTEAFF
cdr3_nt: TGTGCCAGCAGTTTGGGCCTCACTGAAGCTTTCTTT
v_call: TRBV12-3/TRBV12-4
clone_size: -
d_call: -
j_call: TRBJ1-1

cdr3_aa: CASHTGVSGGYTF
cdr3_nt: TGTGCCAGCCACACCGGGGTGTCGGGTGGCTACACCTTC
v_call: TRBV7-8
clone_size: -
d_call: -
j_call: TRBJ1-2

cdr3_aa: CATSGQGRGGETQYF
cdr3_nt: TGTGCCACCAGCGGACAGGGGCGCGGGGGGGAGACCCAGTACTTC
v_call: TRBV15
clone_size: -
d_call: -
j_call: TRBJ2-5

cdr3_aa: CASSNQRASTGELFF
cdr3_nt: TGTGCCAGCTCAAACCAAAGAGCTTCCACCGGGGAGCTGTTTTTT
v_call: TRBV18
clone_size: -
d_call: -
j_call: TRBJ2-2

cdr3_aa: CASTLIGQGQQFF
cdr3_nt: TGTGCCAGCACCTTAATTGGACAGGGACAGCAGTTCTTC
v_call: TRBV12-3/TRBV12-4
clone_size: many
d_call: TRBD1
j_call: TRBJ2-1

cdr3_aa: CASSLALNGNTEAFF
cdr3_nt: TGCGCCAGCAGCTTGGCACTGAATGGGAACACTGAAGCTTTCTTT
v_call: TRBV5-1
clone_size: -
d_call: -
j_call: TRBJ1-1

cdr3_aa: CASSQYRGAGRHEQYF
cdr3_nt: TGCGCCAGCAGCCAGTACCGAGGGGCAGGGAGGCACGAGCAGTACTTC
v_call: TRBV4-1
clone_size: -
d_call: -
j_call: TRBJ2-7

cdr3_aa: CAWSGVKGRQPQHF
cdr3_nt: TGTGCCTGGAGTGGGGTCAAGGGGCGTCAGCCCCAGCATTTT
v_call: TRBV30
clone_size: -
d_call: -
j_call: TRBJ1-5

cdr3_aa: CASSSRGTGELFF
cdr3_nt: TGTGCCAGCAGCTCGAGAGGGACCGGGGAGCTGTTTTTT
v_call: TRBV7-2
clone_size: -
d_call: -
j_call: TRBJ2-2

cdr3_aa: CASNTGQGPRSTQYF
cdr3_nt: TGTGCCAGCAACACAGGCCAAGGGCCCAGATCGACGCAGTATTTT
v_call: TRBV2
clone_size: -
d_call: -
j_call: TRBJ2-3

cdr3_aa: CASSSDRAREGGYTF
cdr3_nt: TGTGCCAGCAGTTCAGACAGGGCTCGTGAGGGCGGCTACACCTTC
v_call: TRBV2
clone_size: -
d_call: TRBD1
j_call: TRBJ1-2

cdr3_aa: CATFPHRMSSYEQYF
cdr3_nt: TGTGCCACCTTCCCCCACAGGATGAGCTCCTACGAGCAGTACTTC
v_call: TRBV21-1
clone_size: -
d_call: -
j_call: TRBJ2-7

cdr3_aa: CASSFGGREGEQFF
cdr3_nt: TGTGCCAGCAGCTTTGGCGGGAGGGAGGGTGAGCAGTTCTTC
v_call: TRBV7-9
clone_size: -
d_call: TRBD2
j_call: TRBJ2-1

cdr3_aa: CSASSEGSGNTIYF
cdr3_nt: TGCAGTGCTAGTTCCGAGGGCTCTGGAAACACCATATATTTT
v_call: TRBV20-1
clone_size: -
d_call: -
j_call: TRBJ1-3

cdr3_aa: CASADRGNYNEQFF
cdr3_nt: TGTGCCAGCGCGGACAGGGGGAATTACAATGAGCAGTTCTTC
v_call: TRBV7-2
clone_size: once
d_call: TRBD1
j_call: TRBJ2-1

cdr3_aa: CASSSGLSSYNSPLHF
cdr3_nt: TGTGCCAGCAGCTCAGGGCTGAGCTCCTATAATTCACCCCTCCACTTT
v_call: TRBV27
clone_size: -
d_call: -
j_call: TRBJ1-6

cdr3_aa: CASSQERGSGGYNEQFF
cdr3_nt: TGTGCCAGCAGCCAAGAACGGGGTAGCGGGGGCTACAATGAGCAGTTCTTC
v_call: TRBV3-1/TRBV3-2
clone_size: -
d_call: TRBD2
j_call: TRBJ2-1

cdr3_aa: CASSFDTRFEKLFF
cdr3_nt: TGTGCCAGCAGCTTCGACACTAGATTTGAAAAACTGTTTTTT
v_call: TRBV7-2
clone_size: -
d_call: -
j_call: TRBJ1-4

cdr3_aa: CASSARGPSTDTQYF
cdr3_nt: TGTGCCAGCTCAGCGAGGGGGCCCAGCACAGATACGCAGTATTTT
v_call: TRBV18
clone_size: -
d_call: TRBD1
j_call: TRBJ2-3

cdr3_aa: CASAQGGGSVYEQYF
cdr3_nt: TGTGCCAGCGCCCAAGGTGGGGGCTCCGTGTACGAGCAGTACTTC
v_call: TRBV28
clone_size: -
d_call: -
j_call: TRBJ2-7

cdr3_aa: CASSLDTWDTEAFF
cdr3_nt: TGTGCCAGCAGCTTGGACACCTGGGACACTGAAGCTTTCTTT
v_call: TRBV7-2
clone_size: once
d_call: -
j_call: TRBJ1-1

cdr3_aa: CASSLYLGQGSYGYTF
cdr3_nt: TGCGCCAGCAGCCTTTATCTAGGACAGGGATCATATGGCTACACCTTC
v_call: TRBV4-1
clone_size: few
d_call: TRBD1
j_call: TRBJ1-2

cdr3_aa: CASSYGGRAYYGYTF
cdr3_nt: TGTGCCAGCAGTTATGGCGGAAGAGCTTACTATGGCTACACCTTC
v_call: TRBV28
clone_size: -
d_call: -
j_call: TRBJ1-2

cdr3_aa: CASRAGLADYNEQFF
cdr3_nt: TGCGCCAGCAGGGCCGGACTAGCGGATTACAATGAGCAGTTCTTC
v_call: TRBV5-1
clone_size: -
d_call: TRBD2
j_call: TRBJ2-1

cdr3_aa: CASSLGVGGGYGYTF
cdr3_nt: TGCGCCAGCAGCTTGGGTGTCGGCGGAGGCTATGGCTACACCTTC
v_call: TRBV5-1
clone_size: -
d_call: -
j_call: TRBJ1-2

cdr3_aa: CASSPDRVNSYEQYF
cdr3_nt: TGTGCCAGCAGCCCGGACAGGGTAAACTCCTACGAGCAGTACTTC
v_call: TRBV5-4
clone_size: once
d_call: TRBD1
j_call: TRBJ2-7

cdr3_aa: CASRPDRATEAFF
cdr3_nt: TGTGCCAGCAGACCGGACAGGGCCACTGAAGCTTTCTTT
v_call: TRBV2
clone_size: -
d_call: TRBD1
j_call: TRBJ1-1

cdr3_aa: CASSQVMGGNYGYTF
cdr3_nt: TGCGCCAGCAGCCAAGTCATGGGGGGGAACTATGGCTACACCTTC
v_call: TRBV4-1
clone_size: few
d_call: -
j_call: TRBJ1-2

cdr3_aa: CASSEYQDIYGYTF
cdr3_nt: TGTGCCAGCAGTGAATACCAGGACATCTATGGCTACACCTTC
v_call: TRBV6-1
clone_size: -
d_call: -
j_call: TRBJ1-2

cdr3_aa: CASSPAVTFSTNEKLFF
cdr3_nt: TGTGCCAGCTCACCGGCAGTAACCTTCTCAACTAATGAAAAACTGTTTTTT
v_call: TRBV18
clone_size: -
d_call: -
j_call: TRBJ1-4

cdr3_aa: CASSKGGLATDTQYF
cdr3_nt: TGTGCCAGCAGCAAGGGGGGACTAGCGACAGATACGCAGTATTTT
v_call: TRBV6-5
clone_size: few
d_call: TRBD2
j_call: TRBJ2-3

cdr3_aa: CASSTIAGGPNTGELFF
cdr3_nt: TGCGCCAGCAGCACTATAGCGGGGGGACCGAACACCGGGGAGCTGTTTTTT
v_call: TRBV5-1
clone_size: -
d_call: TRBD2
j_call: TRBJ2-2